The clone carrying this TCR beta chain was found many times. What it binds is not known. Researchers made TCR beta libraries by using iRepertoire HTBI primers and running Arm-PCR on CDR3 regions. MiXCR, run by TCRdb on the multiplex PCR reads, gives a single entry per CDR3 protein. In the table there are hundreds of thousands of distinct CDR3 sequences, over 15% of which are singletons. The data were obtained in a study of regulatory T cells in long-lasting Graves disease. Study findings and constraints: Persistent disease exhibited a predilection for TRBV28, TRBJ1-2 and TRBJ2-5.

The germline V gene has CDR1 LGHNA and CDR2 YNFKEQ. V was trimmed by 3 bases and J by 6 bases, leaving 10 bases between them. The CDR3 sequence is 13 residues long. Time point indicated: newly diagnosed GD, antithyroid drugs for less than 3 months. With RNA extracted from PBMCs as input, the TCR library was made. A roughly 8.7-milliliter sample of peripheral blood was drawn into EDTA tubes. These data are also associated with another study on T cells in Graves' hyperthyroidism and ophthalmopathy. That source notes: Diagnostic decisions used clinical symptoms, serum thyroxine and TRAb, thyroid ultrasound and orbital computed tomography. Separation of ophthalmopathy from stable hyperthyroidism was achieved by a 13 V-J model.

Sequences were derived from peripheral blood mononuclear cells (PBMCs), sampled at new diagnosis, from a patient treated with antithyroid drugs. This receptor was obtained from a man aged 35-49 years with Graves disease. This sequence joins TRBV4-2 and TRBJ2-3; D is unresolved. CDR3: CASSHLSSDTQYF. The CDR3 DNA reads TGTGCCAGCAGCCACCTGTCCTCGGATACGCAGTATTTT.